This paragraph covers one T cell receptor beta chain sequence. Its specificity is unknown. The data were obtained in a study of STAT3 mutations in large granular lymphocyte leukemia. In the study overall: Roughly half the longitudinally sequenced T-LGLL patients had canonical STAT3 mutations. More than half of T-LGLL patients received immunosuppressive therapy. Study-level points and caveats: A small but highly pathogenic clone may have been missed. Every T-LGLL patient had at least one immunodominant TCRbeta clonotype. Treatment regimens differed across patients between samplings.

CDR1 and CDR2 (germline): SGHRS, YFSETQ. With 1 base removed from V and 2 bases from J, the gap between germline ends came to 9 bases. CDR3 length: 14 amino acids. Repertoires were generated with immunoSEQ multiplex PCR, while TCRdb's copy carries only in-frame clones and drops some. Of fewer than 11,000 clones in the sample, 88% were seen once. Source material: peripheral blood mononuclear cells. This clonotype was obtained from a man aged 55-75 years with T-cell large granular lymphocyte leukemia. Some clones in this sample may be carry-over from other donors' samples. The V call is TRBV5-1, the J call TRBJ1-1; D remains ambiguous. CDR3 amino acids: CASSLRATNTEAFF. In DNA, the CDR3 is TGCGCCAGCAGCTTGAGGGCAACCAACACTGAAGCTTTCTTT.